The following is a T cell receptor beta chain sequence with its context. Its antigen is as yet unknown. These data are taken from a study of identical twins. Whole-study findings and limits: Beta out-of-frame sequences showed weaker excess sharing between twins. Some out-of-frame alpha sequences were shared by twins, and these showed excess low generation probability. Diverse VJ usage suggested most zero-insertion clonotypes were not invariant T cells.

Germline lookup yields CDR1 DFQATT and CDR2 SNEGSKA (reference sequence). Trimming pared 0 bases from V and 1 base from J, leaving 16 bases between. This CDR3 region has 18 residues. A single record per CDR3 protein comes from TCRdb applying MiXCR to the 5' RACE reads. The table includes 600,000 to 850,000 distinct CDR3 sequences, about 20% detected once. These data also formed part of another study, on T cells expressing NK-cell markers. This second report adds: Researchers got TCR beta repertoires out of sorted CD3+CD56+NKG2C+, CD3+CD56+NKG2C- and CD3+CD56-NKG2C+ T cells.

The clonotype originates from a woman aged 18-30 years in good health. The sequenced sample consisted of PBMCs. The V gene is TRBV20-1, the J gene TRBJ2-6, with a tentative D call TRBD1 (5 bases). CDR3 nucleotides: TGCAGTGCTAGAGATTTACGGCAGGGCCCATCTGGGGCCAACGTCCTGACTTTC. It translates to CSARDLRQGPSGANVLTF.